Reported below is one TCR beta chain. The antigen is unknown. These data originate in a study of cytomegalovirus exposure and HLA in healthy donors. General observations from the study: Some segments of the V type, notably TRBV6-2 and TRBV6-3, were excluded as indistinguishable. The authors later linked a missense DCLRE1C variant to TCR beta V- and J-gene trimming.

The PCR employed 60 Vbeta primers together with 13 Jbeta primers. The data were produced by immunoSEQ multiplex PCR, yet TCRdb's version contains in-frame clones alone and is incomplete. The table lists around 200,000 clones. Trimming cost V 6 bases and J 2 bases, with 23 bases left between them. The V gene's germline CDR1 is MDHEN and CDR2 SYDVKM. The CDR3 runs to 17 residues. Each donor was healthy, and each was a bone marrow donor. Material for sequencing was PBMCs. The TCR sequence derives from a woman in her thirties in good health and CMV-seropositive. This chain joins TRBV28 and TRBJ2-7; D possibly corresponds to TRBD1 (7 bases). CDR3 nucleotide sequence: TGTGCCAGCAGCCTAGGGGCCGACAGGGAGGTTCCCTACGAGCAGTACTTC. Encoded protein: CASSLGADREVPYEQYF. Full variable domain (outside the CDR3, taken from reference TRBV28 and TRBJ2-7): DVKVTQSSRYLVKRTGEKVFLECVQDMDHENMFWYRQDPGLGLRLIYFSYDVKMKEKGDIPEGYSVSREKKERFSLILESASTNQTSMYLCASSLGADREVPYEQYFGPGTRLTVT.